This T cell receptor beta chain was profiled in a study of blood T cell repertoires in COVID-19. V lost 5 bases to trimming and J lost 0 bases, with 7 bases between them. The V gene's germline CDR1 is SEHNR and CDR2 FQNEAQ (reference sequence). The CDR3 is made up of 13 amino acids. In assigning cohorts, the study relied on participant-reported clinical history. Original data processing: Amplified reference gene primers provided the basis for estimating nucleated cell counts. The assay was immunoSEQ multiplex PCR, and TCRdb's table has in-frame clones only and misses some. V, J and clone size are those of that table, while D and trimming were read from the DNA. The repertoire holds under 200,000 clones, with more than 85% as singletons.

The receptor comes from a middle-aged woman in a cohort exposed to, infected with or recovered from COVID-19 (not recorded which). The chain couples TRBV7-9 to TRBJ1-1; unclear D gene. Sequenced: PBMCs or T cells enriched from blood (not recorded which). CDR3 sequence: CASSPRMNTEAFF. CDR3 DNA: TGTGCCAGCAGCCCCAGAATGAACACTGAAGCTTTCTTT.